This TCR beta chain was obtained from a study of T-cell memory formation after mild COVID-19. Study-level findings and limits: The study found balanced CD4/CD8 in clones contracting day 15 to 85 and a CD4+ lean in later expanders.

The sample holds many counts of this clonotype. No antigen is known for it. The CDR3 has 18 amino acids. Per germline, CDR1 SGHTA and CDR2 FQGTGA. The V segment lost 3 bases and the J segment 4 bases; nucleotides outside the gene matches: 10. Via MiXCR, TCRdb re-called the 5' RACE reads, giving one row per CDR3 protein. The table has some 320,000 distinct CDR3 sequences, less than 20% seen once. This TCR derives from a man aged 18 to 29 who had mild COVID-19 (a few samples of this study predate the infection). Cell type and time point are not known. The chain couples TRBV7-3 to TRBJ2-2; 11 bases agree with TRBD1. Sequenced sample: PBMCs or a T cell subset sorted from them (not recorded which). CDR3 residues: CASSFSGQGARSTGELFF. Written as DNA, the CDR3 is TGTGCCAGCAGCTTCTCCGGACAGGGGGCGCGCAGCACCGGGGAGCTGTTTTTT.